Listed below are T cell receptor beta chains from one sample, sequenced in a study of blood T cell repertoires in COVID-19. This table comes from immunoSEQ multiplex PCR, and its TCRdb copy is limited to in-frame clones, with some not included. The profile shows under 200,000 clones, over 75% of them singletons. Sequenced: peripheral blood. All receptors come from a woman aged 80 or older with acute or convalescent COVID-19. Each CDR3 is given with its conserved first and last residue. The D gene is left open where the match is weak. Size tells how often a clone was seen (once, few, many) or the class of an expanded clone, and some rows leave it out.

abundance: -; j_gene: TRBJ2-7; v_gene: TRBV21-1; d_gene: -; CDR3aa: CASSPRDREYF; CDR3nt: TGTGCCAGCAGCCCGAGGGACAGGGAGTACTTC
abundance: once; j_gene: TRBJ2-7; v_gene: TRBV20-1; d_gene: -; CDR3aa: CSALRSYEQYF; CDR3nt: TGCAGTGCTCTGCGATCCTACGAGCAGTACTTC
abundance: -; j_gene: TRBJ1-5; v_gene: TRBV19; d_gene: TRBD1; CDR3aa: CASSATGGLNQPQHF; CDR3nt: TGTGCCAGTAGTGCGACAGGGGGCCTCAATCAGCCCCAGCATTTT
abundance: few; j_gene: TRBJ1-4; v_gene: TRBV2; d_gene: -; CDR3aa: CASSRDTPAANEKLFF; CDR3nt: TGTGCCAGCTCACGGGACACCCCGGCGGCTAATGAAAAACTGTTTTTT
abundance: -; j_gene: TRBJ2-1; v_gene: TRBV18; d_gene: -; CDR3aa: CASSPEVQEDGNNEQFF; CDR3nt: TGTGCCAGCTCACCAGAGGTCCAGGAGGATGGGAACAATGAGCAGTTCTTC
abundance: few; j_gene: TRBJ2-7; v_gene: TRBV5-1; d_gene: TRBD1; CDR3aa: CASSLGQGLSYEQYF; CDR3nt: TGCGCCAGCAGCTTGGGACAGGGCCTCTCATACGAGCAGTACTTC
abundance: -; j_gene: TRBJ2-5; v_gene: TRBV30; d_gene: TRBD2; CDR3aa: CAWSVGLAGVSYF; CDR3nt: TGTGCCTGGAGTGTAGGACTAGCGGGAGTCTCCTACTTC
abundance: -; j_gene: TRBJ1-3; v_gene: TRBV25-1; d_gene: -; CDR3aa: CASSPGGVLSGNTIYF; CDR3nt: TGTGCCAGCAGTCCCGGGGGGGTTTTATCTGGAAACACCATATATTTT
abundance: -; j_gene: TRBJ2-3; v_gene: TRBV30; d_gene: TRBD2; CDR3aa: CAWSVSLAGGPLGTDTQYF; CDR3nt: TGTGCCTGGTCAGTCAGCCTAGCGGGAGGGCCTCTTGGAACAGATACGCAGTATTTT
abundance: -; j_gene: TRBJ1-5; v_gene: TRBV6-2/TRBV6-3; d_gene: -; CDR3aa: CASSYIRDNQPQHF; CDR3nt: TGTGCCAGCAGTTACATCAGGGACAATCAGCCCCAGCATTTT
abundance: -; j_gene: TRBJ2-7; v_gene: TRBV7-2; d_gene: -; CDR3aa: CASSLGRGAYEQYF; CDR3nt: TGTGCCAGCAGCTTAGGAAGGGGTGCCTACGAGCAGTACTTC